The TCR beta chain described here comes from a study of beta chain features in type 1 diabetes (dated by TCRdb to the late 2010s). In the study overall: Patients and healthy donors did not differ in mean age, gender distribution, total cell number or subset yield. Across all samples, 107,917,701 sorted cells were examined, and cell number per subset correlated strongly with RNA yield. In the study, recently diagnosed type 1 diabetes patients and matched healthy donors were compared on the TCRB repertoires of their sorted circulating CD4+ T cell subsets. Whereas all 30 or so donors provided naive and central memory subsets, regulatory and stem cell-like memory subsets were isolated from just 8 patients and roughly 8 healthy donors. Findings and caveats that apply to the study as a whole: Naive, central memory and regulatory TCRB repertoires appeared to be more alike among patients than among healthy donors. Shorter templates might have been favored by PCR, but patient and control samples were amplified and corrected together, so both groups would have been affected equally by any skew. In all four CD4+ subsets, TCRB CDR3 length was moderately but significantly shorter in type 1 diabetes patients. At VDJ recombination sites, patients with type 1 diabetes made fewer insertions and deleted more nucleotides, a pattern implying thymic rearrangement abnormalities. Because the HLA sub-analyses included only small numbers of individuals, any influence of HLA type on TCRB rearrangement was left unresolved. Because cDNA was sequenced instead of genomic DNA, highly expressing activated cells could be over-represented, though the groups showed no difference in activation or CD3 levels.

The entire isolated RNA was reverse transcribed using the High Capacity cDNA Reverse Transcription Kit, and thus expressed TCRB transcripts were sequenced. Deep immunoSEQ sequencing was applied to naive, central memory and regulatory T cell samples, giving an average of approximately 3.8 million total reads per sample. Sorted cells were lysed in RLT buffer and RNA was extracted with DNase-treated RNeasy Micro or Mini kits, depending on cell number. Each cell subset was processed on its own to prevent cross-contamination, while patient and healthy donor samples were processed together. The immunoSEQ multiplex PCR was used to amplify TCRB sequences from cDNA, yielding 87-bp fragments that span the CDR3 region. Amplicons were sequenced on the Illumina HiSeq platform. The study's own analysis went as follows. PCR bias was computationally corrected using synthetic template baselines, reads within Hamming distance 2 were collapsed, and singletons that could not be merged were discarded. By aligning reads against IMGT, V, D and J genes, CDR3 length, and insertions or deletions at six rearrangement sites were assigned. Within each subset, clonotype counts were normalized to sorted cell number, after which true diversity and Gini coefficients were computed with the tcR R package. The overlap coefficient, calculated on TCRB nucleotide sequences, was used to quantify repertoire sharing. Out-of-frame TCRB sequences from naive cells were analyzed as a proxy for the pre-selection repertoire. In its TCRdb copy, this immuneACCESS table keeps in-frame sequences only and misses some clones. Where compared with another copy, unresolved V genes explain less than half of these, and the others have no known cause. The V and J calls and clone size come from that table; D and trimming were worked out from the DNA. In all, the sample holds roughly 330,000 clones, and more than 9.5% of those were seen once. Roughly 0.014% of the sample comes from the top ten.

V is trimmed back by 1 base and J by 8 bases, and the junction contains 9 bases that no gene match accounts for. From its cysteine to its phenylalanine, the CDR3 spans 15 amino acids. Only CDR3 DNA is held: 45 bases, read in frame from base 1. CDR1 and CDR2 are read off the germline V gene as SGHTA and FQGNSA. With respect to this clone: The target of this receptor is not known. No much larger clonotype is one base removed from it; base qualities were not supplied.

Each donor gave one peripheral blood draw, roughly 110 mL on average, collected into heparinised tubes. Using a panel that included CD45RO, CCR7, CD25, CD127, CD95 and CD27, naive, central memory, regulatory and stem cell-like memory CD4+ T cells were sorted on a BD FACSAria II. Every sorted population had a purity above 95%. PBMCs were separated immediately by Lymphoprep density gradient centrifugation and were stained directly, without being cultured. To minimize batch effects, samples were stained and sorted in pairs, one healthy donor with one patient per experiment. The sample consisted of naive CD4+ T cells from blood. The cell subset or site label corresponds to: true naive CD4+ T cells. The rearranged segments are TRBV7-2 and TRBJ1-2, and TRBD1 matches 8 of the central bases. The TCR was taken from a woman in her 30s in good health. The base sequence is TGTGCCAGCAGCTTAGTGACAGGGGAAGTAGTGGGCTACACCTTC. Translated, it gives CASSLVTGEVVGYTF.